The sequence of this T cell receptor beta chain was determined in a study of identical twins (dated by TCRdb to between 2015 and 2016). Study-wide context: To test whether fetal clonotypes persist, this study deep-sequenced TCR alpha and beta repertoires from monozygotic twins, from unrelated adults of various ages, and from cord blood. Replicate twin experiments were performed at different times using different library preparation protocols to rule out contamination. Here is what the overall study found, with its caveats: In monozygotic twins, recombination models systematically underestimated out-of-frame TCR alpha sharing, but the models matched the sharing seen between unrelated individuals. Because the same donors could not be followed over many years, the conclusions relied on cross-sectional statistical analysis. Compared with coincidental sharing between unrelated individuals, an excess of low generation-probability sequences was observed among out-of-frame TCR alpha sequences shared between twins. The excess sharing between twins in beta out-of-frame sequences was weaker because fewer shared sequences reduced the signal-to-noise ratio. Invariant T cells such as MAIT and iNKT could partly confound zero-insertion analyses, although diverse VJ usage argued against such confounding for most clonotypes. Fewer insertions were carried by abundant cord blood beta clonotypes; a weaker similar trend was observed in young adult naive repertoires, while no such trend was observed in memory repertoires.

Every donor in the study was a healthy Caucasian. Miltenyi CD45RO+ enrichment and human naive T-cell isolation kits were used to isolate memory (CD45RO+) and naive T cells from PBMC. This clonotype showed up just a few times. Its target antigen remains unknown. There are no base qualities to consult, and no much larger clone falls within one base. The CDR3 starts with the cysteine, ends with the phenylalanine, and has 14 residues. The read is trimmed to its CDR3 DNA, 42 bases read in frame from base 1. The germline V gene (reference sequence) supplies CDR1 LNHNV and CDR2 YYDKDF. V is reduced by 6 bases and J by 2 bases, leaving a spacing of 10 bases between them. The library was obtained by 5' RACE. Sequencing was performed on an Illumina HiSeq 2000. A universal primer binding site was added through template switching, and the final cDNA carried a unique molecular identifier so that TCR cDNA molecules could be counted accurately. Specific primers in the conserved constant-segment region were used to synthesize first-strand cDNA for TCR alpha and beta chains. To control for contamination, each cDNA library was double barcoded with a SMART-Mk sample barcode plus Illumina barcodes. Two successive PCR steps introduced TruSeq adapter sequences along with Illumina sample barcodes. The TCR alpha and beta cDNA libraries were sequenced on the Illumina HiSeq platform using custom primers. The original pipeline was this. Unique molecular identifiers were extracted from raw reads with MiGEC, and CDR3 positions were determined with MiXCR. Recombination models were inferred per individual with the repgenHMM and IGoR tools using an EM algorithm. Shared clonotypes were analyzed with the tcR package in R, and sharing was normalized by the product of cloneset sizes. To study raw recombination free of thymic and clonal selection effects, out-of-frame nonproductive sequences were analyzed. The public reads were quality trimmed at Q25 with fastp and then assembled into clones with MiXCR by TCRdb, keeping productive beta chains. Every CDR3 protein is listed once, alongside the most common genes and DNA of its rows. The V and J calls and clone size are TCRdb's, not the authors'. The table for this sample lists approximately 240,000 distinct CDR3 sequences; over 12% of them were counted only once. In total, the top ten clones hold 8.8% of the sample.

The chain links TRBV15 with TRBJ2-2; too little of a D gene remains to name it. The material sequenced was memory (CD45RO+) T cells sorted from blood. Taken with the paper, the label for cell subset or site translates to: CD45RO+ enriched T cells. This receptor was obtained from a woman aged 18-30 years in good health. DNA sequence: TGTGCCACCAGAGGATCTAGAAACACCGGGGAGCTGTTTTTT. Translated, this is CATRGSRNTGELFF.